What follows describes a single TCR beta chain. Original analysis: Nucleated cell number was recorded as an estimate derived from reference gene primer amplification. Generated by immunoSEQ multiplex PCR, the TCRdb table keeps only in-frame clones and is missing some. D and trimming were read from the DNA, whereas the V and J calls and clone size are those reported in that table. The table shows 68,000 or so clones, with approximately 91% occurring only once. This specimen belongs to a study of blood T cell repertoires in COVID-19. Study-wide background: Acute and convalescent COVID-19 specimens originated in the United States, Italy and Spain. Sample material is recorded as cDNA or gDNA derived from T cells, B-cell-depleted T cells, or PBMCs.

The trim removed 4 bases at V and 4 bases at J, leaving 5 bases unmatched. The CDR3 has 15 amino acids. The V gene's germline CDR1 is MNHEY and CDR2 SMNVEV (reference sequence). V and J are TRBV27 and TRBJ1-5; 9 bases are a match to TRBD1. The material sequenced was peripheral blood. This clonotype was obtained from a man in his 70s with active or convalescent COVID-19. CDR3 nucleotide sequence: TGTGCCAGCAGTTCACGACAGGGGGGAAATCAGCCCCAGCATTTT. Translated, it gives CASSSRQGGNQPQHF.